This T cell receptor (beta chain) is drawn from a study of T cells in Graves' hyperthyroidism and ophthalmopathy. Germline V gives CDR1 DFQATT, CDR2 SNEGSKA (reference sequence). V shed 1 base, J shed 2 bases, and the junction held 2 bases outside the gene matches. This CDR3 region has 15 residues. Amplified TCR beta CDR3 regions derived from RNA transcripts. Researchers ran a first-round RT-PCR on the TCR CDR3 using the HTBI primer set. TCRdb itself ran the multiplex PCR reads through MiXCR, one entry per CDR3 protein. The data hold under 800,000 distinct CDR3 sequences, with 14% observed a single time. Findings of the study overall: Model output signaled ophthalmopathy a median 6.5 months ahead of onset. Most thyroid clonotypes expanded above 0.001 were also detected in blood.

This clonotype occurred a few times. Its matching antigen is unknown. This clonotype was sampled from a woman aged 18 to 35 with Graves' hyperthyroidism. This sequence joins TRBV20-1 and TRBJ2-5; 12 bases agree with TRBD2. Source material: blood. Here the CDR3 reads CSARGLAGGQETQYF. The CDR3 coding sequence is TGCAGTGCTAGAGGCCTAGCGGGAGGGCAAGAGACCCAGTACTTC.